The clone carrying this T cell receptor (beta chain) came up a few times. The antigen remains unidentified. These data belong to a study of response to subunit inactivated influenza vaccine. Study-wide results and caveats: Each seasonal influenza vaccination, the authors suggested, recruits few new T cells.

Germline V lookup: CDR1 SNHLY, CDR2 FYNNEI. This CDR3 is built from 15 residues. Germline trimming cut 6 bases from V and 2 bases from J; bases unmatched to any gene: 4. TCRdb called the RT-PCR reads again in MiXCR, with one record for every CDR3 protein. The sample lists 600,000 to 700,000 distinct CDR3 sequences; less than 15% were seen once. Sample: PBMCs from blood, taken 14 to 15 days before vaccination. The V call is TRBV2, the J call TRBJ1-4, with 9 bases lining up with TRBD1. This clonotype was sampled from a man between 45 and 60 years old who received an inactivated influenza vaccine. Written as DNA, the CDR3 is TGTGCCAGCAGCACACAGGGGGCGACTAATGAAAAACTGTTTTTT. Translation: CASSTQGATNEKLFF.